Following are 24 T cell receptor beta chains from one sample sequenced in a study of control samples from healthy donors and cancer patients. The method was immunoSEQ multiplex PCR; TCRdb's version includes in-frame clones alone and lacks a portion of them. Among around 100,000 clones listed, about 91% were seen once. The specimen sequenced was blood. The receptors stem from a man younger than 45 in good health.

The CDR3 loop is CASSPLWEGDSSGNTIYF. CDR3 nucleotides: TGTGCCAGCAGTCCTCTGTGGGAGGGGGATAGCTCTGGAAACACCATATATTTT. The V and J genes are TRBV6-6 and TRBJ1-3, with D possibly TRBD1 on 6 matching bases. The CDR3 consists of 18 residues. V was trimmed by 5 bases and J by 0 bases, leaving 20 bases between them. Germline loops: CDR1 MNHNY, CDR2 SVGAGI (reference sequence).

The rearrangement links TRBV28 to TRBJ1-2; no clear D gene. The CDR3 loop spans 13 amino acids. The germline gives CDR1 MDHEN, CDR2 SYDVKM. Trimming removed 6 bases from V and 0 bases from J, with 8 bases in between. In nucleotides, the CDR3 is TGTGCCAGCAGAAACGGGGCTAACTATGGCTACACCTTC. It encodes CASRNGANYGYTF.

The chain has TRBV4-2 and TRBJ1-2; no firm D call. The CDR3 sequence is 15 residues long. V dropped 0 bases and J dropped 3 bases, with 11 bases sitting between them. Per germline, CDR1 LGHNA and CDR2 YNFKEQ. Written as DNA, the CDR3 is TGTGCCAGCAGCCAAGACGCAACAGTACACTATGGCTACACCTTC. This translates into CASSQDATVHYGYTF.

The chain recombines TRBV27 with TRBJ1-1; D not resolved. CDR3 size: 13 residues. Deletions cut 5 bases from V and 3 bases from J, with 10 bases between. Looked up from germline, CDR1 is MNHEY and CDR2 is SMNVEV (reference sequence). DNA for the CDR3: TGTGCCAGCAGTCAAGATACGCACACTGAAGCTTTCTTT. As protein: CASSQDTHTEAFF.

The chain recombines TRBV19 with TRBJ2-1; TRBD1 is a possible D gene (6 bases). The V end lost 5 bases, the J end lost 6 bases, and 8 bases lay between the germline ends. The CDR3 sequence is 12 residues long. Germline lookup yields CDR1 LNHDA and CDR2 SQIVND (reference sequence). CDR3 coding DNA: TGTGCCAGTAGTCAGGGGTTCAATGAGCAGTTCTTC. It translates to CASSQGFNEQFF. The whole variable domain, remainder taken from reference TRBV19 and TRBJ2-1, is DGGITQSPKYLFRKEGQNVTLSCEQNLNHDAMYWYRQDPGQGLRLIYYSQIVNDFQKGDIAEGYSVSREKKESFPLTVTSAQKNPTAFYLCASSQGFNEQFFGPGTRLTVL.

The chain joins TRBV4-3 to TRBJ2-1; 13 bases are shared with TRBD2. This CDR3 spans 18 amino acids. CDR1 LGHNA and CDR2 YSLEER come from the germline V gene. V trimming: 3 bases; J trimming: 4 bases; junction bases outside the gene matches: 9. DNA of the CDR3: TGCGCCAGCAGCCATGGACTAGCGGGAGTCACCTCGTACAATGAGCAGTTCTTC. This codes for CASSHGLAGVTSYNEQFF.

The rearrangement joins TRBV2 to TRBJ1-2, with unresolved D. The V gene's germline CDR1 is SNHLY and CDR2 FYNNEI. The CDR3 is 10 amino acids. V was trimmed by 6 bases and J by 9 bases, leaving 8 bases between them. The CDR3: CASSLLSYTF. DNA of the CDR3: TGTGCCAGCAGCCTCCTTAGCTACACCTTC.

For this clone: Other DNA sequences in the same sample also yield this CDR3. The V and J genes are TRBV28 and TRBJ1-4, with 7 bases fitting TRBD1. This CDR3 has 16 residues. Per the germline V gene, CDR1 is MDHEN and CDR2 is SYDVKM. Trimming at V came to 5 bases and at J to 8 bases, leaving 14 bases not matched to a gene. The CDR3 region has the DNA TGTGCCAGCAGTCCCACACGACAGGGCCCAGCGGAAAAACTGTTTTTT. This codes for CASSPTRQGPAEKLFF. Looking up the rest from reference TRBV28 and TRBJ1-4 gives the full variable domain: DVKVTQSSRYLVKRTGEKVFLECVQDMDHENMFWYRQDPGLGLRLIYFSYDVKMKEKGDIPEGYSVSREKKERFSLILESASTNQTSMYLCASSPTRQGPAEKLFFGSGTQLSVL.

The chain combines TRBV27 with TRBJ1-5; TRBD1 agrees at 11 bases. Trimming took 4 bases from V and 5 from J; bases not matched to a gene: 4. The germline gives CDR1 MNHEY, CDR2 SMNVEV (reference sequence). The CDR3 runs 15 residues. As DNA, the CDR3 is TGTGCCAGCAGTTCAGGGACAGGGGGGGATCAGCCCCAGCATTTT. This sequence encodes CASSSGTGGDQPQHF.

The V gene is TRBV19, the J gene TRBJ1-5, with D unclear. V was cut by 3 bases and J by 7 bases, with 13 bases left in between. Germline CDR1 and CDR2: LNHDA and SQIVND (reference sequence). This CDR3 is built from 14 residues. As DNA, the CDR3 is TGTGCCAGTAGTATTGTCCCAGGTCGCCAGCCCCAGCATTTT. Its translation is CASSIVPGRQPQHF.

The chain couples TRBV14 to TRBJ2-7; 7 positions match TRBD2. This CDR3 is built from 13 residues. J was trimmed by 3 bases and V by 4 bases; bases with no gene match: 3. Germline CDR1 and CDR2: SGHDN and FVKESK. The CDR3 region is CASSPGGNYEQYF. The CDR3 DNA is TGTGCCAGCAGCCCCGGGGGGAACTACGAGCAGTACTTC.

The chain is built from TRBV3-1 (or the pseudogene TRBV3-2) and TRBJ1-2, with D uncertain. The CDR3 totals 13 residues. V lost 0 bases to trimming and J lost 4 bases, with 6 bases between them. Per the germline V gene, CDR1 is LGHDT and CDR2 is YNNKEL (reference sequence). CDR3 loop: CASSQDSRYGYTF. The CDR3 DNA reads as TGTGCCAGCAGCCAAGATAGTCGCTATGGCTACACCTTC.

This clone turned up a few times. The rearrangement links TRBV18 to TRBJ1-2, with D possibly TRBD1 on 6 matching bases. The CDR3 totals 15 residues. Deletions cut 4 bases from V and 1 base from J, with 13 bases between. CDR1 and CDR2 from the germline V gene are KGHSH and LQKENI. The DNA of the CDR3 is TGTGCCAGCTCACGGAACAGGGCCAATAACTATGGCTACACCTTC. This translates into CASSRNRANNYGYTF.

The V call is TRBV29-1, the J call TRBJ2-3; D uncertain. This CDR3 is built from 15 residues. The ends were cut back, 1 base at V and 2 bases at J, with 13 bases in the middle. Germline V CDR1 and CDR2: SQVTM, ANQGSEA. CDR3 sequence reads: CSVEGRSRSTDTQYF. In DNA, the CDR3 is TGCAGCGTTGAAGGTCGGTCCCGTTCCACAGATACGCAGTATTTT.

V is TRBV5-5 and J is TRBJ1-2, with D tentatively TRBD1 (5 bases). The CDR3 is made up of 16 amino acids. The V end was cut by 4 bases, the J end by 4 bases, with 20 bases between. Germline loops: CDR1 SGHKS, CDR2 YYEKEE (reference sequence). The chain's CDR3 is CASSAIPGGNLYGYTF. The DNA for the CDR3 is TGTGCCAGCAGCGCGATTCCGGGGGGTAACCTCTATGGCTACACCTTC.

The V gene is TRBV27, the J gene TRBJ2-1; 7 positions agree with TRBD2. The CDR3 sequence is 17 residues long. Germline lookup yields CDR1 MNHEY and CDR2 SMNVEV (reference sequence). V lost 4 bases, J lost 6 bases, and 15 bases stayed unmatched. The CDR3 here is CASSSPGSGKRGNEQFF. The DNA of the CDR3 is TGTGCCAGCAGTTCCCCGGGGAGTGGCAAGCGGGGCAATGAGCAGTTCTTC.

The rearrangement links TRBV11-2 to TRBJ2-2; 9 nucleotides agree with TRBD2. This CDR3 region has 15 residues. V shed 5 bases and J 7 bases; nucleotides not matched to a gene: 8. The germline V gene encodes CDR1 SGHAT and CDR2 FQNNGV. The CDR3 loop reads CASSVTSGGVGELFF. Written as DNA, the CDR3 is TGTGCCAGCAGCGTGACTAGCGGAGGGGTCGGGGAGCTGTTTTTT.

The chain employs TRBV11-2 and TRBJ1-3; no clear D gene. Germline V gives CDR1 SGHAT, CDR2 FQNNGV. CDR3 size: 15 residues. V lost 6 bases and J 0 bases, leaving 12 bases between the germline ends. CDR3 loop: CASRGGLTSGNTIYF. As DNA, the CDR3 is TGTGCCAGCAGAGGAGGACTGACCTCTGGAAACACCATATATTTT.

This chain joins TRBV10-3 and TRBJ1-1; 12 bases are shared with TRBD1. The trim removed 11 bases at V and 3 bases at J, leaving 7 bases unmatched. This CDR3 has 14 residues. Germline CDR1 reads ENHRY; CDR2 reads SYGVKD. The CDR3 DNA reads as TGTGCCGCCCGGGACAGGGGGCGGTACACTGAAGCTTTCTTT. Its protein is CAARDRGRYTEAFF.

This rearrangement joins TRBV7-9 to TRBJ2-3; D ambiguous. The germline CDR1 and CDR2 sequences are SEHNR and FQNEAQ (reference sequence). CDR3 length equals 15 residues. With 1 base removed from V and 4 bases from J, the gap between germline ends came to 12 bases. CDR3: CASSLVGLVPDTQYF. The CDR3 DNA sequence: TGTGCCAGCAGCTTAGTAGGGCTAGTCCCAGATACGCAGTATTTT.

This clone has a single count. The rearrangement links TRBV5-1 to TRBJ1-6; TRBD1 is a possible D gene (5 bases). The V gene's germline CDR1 is SGHRS and CDR2 YFSETQ. CDR3 length: 16 amino acids. Between the trimmed V and J ends, which lost 4 bases and 7 bases, there was a span of 18 bases. In nucleotides, the CDR3 is TGCGCCAGCAGCCGCAGGGCCGACAGAGCGAATTCACCCCTCCACTTT. This translates into CASSRRADRANSPLHF.

The chain joins TRBV21-1 to TRBJ2-3. TRBV21-1 is a pseudogene. The CDR3 is 14 amino acids. The CDR3 nucleotides are TGTGCCAGCAGCAAAGCTCACCGGCCAGATACGCAGTATTTT. This encodes CASSKAHRPDTQYF.

This chain joins TRBV29-1 and TRBJ2-3; 8 bases map to TRBD2. The CDR3 has 13 residues. CDR1 and CDR2 from the germline V gene are SQVTM and ANQGSEA. The CDR3 is CSHTGGGTDTQYF. As DNA, the CDR3 is TGCAGTCACACGGGAGGGGGGACAGATACGCAGTATTTT.

The V gene is TRBV5-6, the J gene TRBJ2-5; 8 bases agree with TRBD2. Germline V CDR1 and CDR2: SGHDT, YYEEEE. This CDR3 has 16 residues. V dropped 4 bases and J dropped 5; count of bases not matched to a gene: 13. The chain's CDR3 is CASSGVAGIGTETQYF. The CDR3 bases are TGTGCCAGCAGCGGAGTAGCGGGAATTGGTACGGAGACCCAGTACTTC.